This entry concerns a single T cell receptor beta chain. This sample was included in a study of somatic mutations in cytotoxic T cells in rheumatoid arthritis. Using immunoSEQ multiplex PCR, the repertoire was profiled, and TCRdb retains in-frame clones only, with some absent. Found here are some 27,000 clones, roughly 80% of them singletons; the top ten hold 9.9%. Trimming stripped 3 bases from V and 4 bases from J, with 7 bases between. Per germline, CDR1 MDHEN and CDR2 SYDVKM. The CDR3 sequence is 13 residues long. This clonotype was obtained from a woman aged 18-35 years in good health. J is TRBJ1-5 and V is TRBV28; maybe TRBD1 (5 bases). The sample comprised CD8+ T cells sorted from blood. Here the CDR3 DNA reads TGTGCCAGCAGTTTGACAGTTAATCAGCCCCAGCATTTT. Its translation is CASSLTVNQPQHF.